The present T cell receptor (beta chain) was sequenced within a study of blood T cell repertoires in COVID-19. Study in general: COVID-19 samples from acute and convalescent phases originated in the United States, Italy and Spain.

The protocol was immunoSEQ multiplex PCR, while the TCRdb copy is restricted to in-frame clones and leaves out a portion. The sample includes 140,000 to 150,000 clones, over 75% of them seen just once. V was clipped by 2 bases and J by 0 bases; unmatched bases: 7. Germline lookup yields CDR1 SGHAT and CDR2 FQNNGV. The CDR3 has 16 amino acids. The chain is built from TRBV11-2 and TRBJ2-7; 7 bases match TRBD1. This clonotype originated in a woman in her sixties with active COVID-19. What was sequenced was peripheral blood. The CDR3 region is CASSLPTGFSSYEQYF. CDR3 coding DNA: TGTGCCAGCAGCTTACCGACAGGGTTTAGCTCCTACGAGCAGTACTTC.